The clone carrying this T cell receptor (beta chain) is classed as medium-sized. Its antigen is unidentified. The data are from a study of vaccination effects on CD4 cells after COVID-19. Study summary: Each participant received a vaccine that was either BNT162b2 or mRNA-1273, given as two doses. Study-level findings and limits: Few convalescent patients, and no early post-infection timepoints, were available to the study.

Before sequencing, viral peptide pools were used by the ViraFEST assay to expand antigen-specific CD4+ T cells. With 10 days of culture completed, CD4+ T cells were isolated. In the vaccine recipients, nucleocapsid antibodies were negative and there was no prior SARS-CoV-2 infection. Supplemented with about 9.9 IU/ml IL-2 and approximately 9.7 ug/ml peptides, two million PBMC per well were kept in culture. Cells had half their medium changed to IL-2 medium on days 3 and 7. Some clones are missing from TCRdb's copy, which holds only in-frame ones; the method was immunoSEQ multiplex PCR. The repertoire holds 52,000 or so clones, with more than 60% as singletons. The clonotype was recovered from a human donor who received a COVID-19 vaccine. Sequencing used CD4+ T cells from PBMCs cultured with SARS-CoV-2 spike peptides, obtained before COVID-19 vaccination.

The CDR3 loop reads CASSDRLSPQIHQETQYF. CDR3 nucleotides: TGTGCCAGCAGTGATCGGTTATCTCCACAGATACACCAAGAGACCCAGTACTTC. The chain joins TRBV25-1 to TRBJ2-5; D gene uncertain. This CDR3 spans 18 amino acids. Germline assignment: CDR1 MGHDK and CDR2 SYGVNS. With 3 bases removed from V and 0 bases from J, the gap between germline ends came to 20 bases.